This T cell receptor (beta chain) was sequenced for a study of immune evolution from preneoplasia to lung adenocarcinoma. Remarks on this clone: Its matching antigen is unknown.

TCRdb keeps only in-frame clones here, not all; method: immunoSEQ multiplex PCR. Of about 3,700 clones in the sample, roughly 76% are singletons; the top ten hold around 14%. Regarding the study as a whole: Normal lung had highest clonality; later lesions appeared denser, more diverse. T cell clonality was higher in KRAS-mutant than EGFR-mutant or wild-type nodules.

The V gene lost 0 bases and the J gene lost 5 bases, with 9 bases spanning the gap. The CDR3 covers 14 residues. Germline loops: CDR1 SGHNT, CDR2 YYREEE (reference sequence). The chain has TRBV5-4 and TRBJ2-1; no clear D gene. This TCR was sampled from a person aged 60-80 years with lung adenocarcinoma. Sequenced: FFPE minimally invasive lung adenocarcinoma tissue. The CDR3 here is CASSLDWTNNEQFF. The CDR3 DNA is TGTGCCAGCAGCTTGGACTGGACCAACAATGAGCAGTTCTTC.